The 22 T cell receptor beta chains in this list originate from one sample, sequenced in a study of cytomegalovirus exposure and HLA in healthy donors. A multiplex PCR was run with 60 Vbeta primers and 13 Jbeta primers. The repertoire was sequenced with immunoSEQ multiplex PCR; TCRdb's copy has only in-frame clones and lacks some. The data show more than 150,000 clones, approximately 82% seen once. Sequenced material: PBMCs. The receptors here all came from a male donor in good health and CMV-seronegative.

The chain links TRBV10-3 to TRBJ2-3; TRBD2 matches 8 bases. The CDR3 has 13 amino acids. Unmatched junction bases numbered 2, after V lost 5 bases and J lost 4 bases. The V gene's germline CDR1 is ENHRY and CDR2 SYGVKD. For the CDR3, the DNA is TGTGCCATCAGTCTGCGGGAGGCAGATACGCAGTATTTT. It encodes CAISLREADTQYF.

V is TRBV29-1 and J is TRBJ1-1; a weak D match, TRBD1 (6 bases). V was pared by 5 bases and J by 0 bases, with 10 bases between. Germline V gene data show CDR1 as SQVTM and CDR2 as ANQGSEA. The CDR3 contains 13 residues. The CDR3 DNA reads TGCAGCGTTAAAGGACAGATGAACACTGAAGCTTTCTTT. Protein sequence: CSVKGQMNTEAFF.

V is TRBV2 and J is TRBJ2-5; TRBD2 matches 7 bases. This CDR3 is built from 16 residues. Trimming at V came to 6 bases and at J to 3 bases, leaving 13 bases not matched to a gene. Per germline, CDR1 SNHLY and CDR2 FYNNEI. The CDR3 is CASRETGLTGEETQYF. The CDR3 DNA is TGTGCCAGCAGAGAAACGGGACTAACGGGGGAAGAGACCCAGTACTTC.

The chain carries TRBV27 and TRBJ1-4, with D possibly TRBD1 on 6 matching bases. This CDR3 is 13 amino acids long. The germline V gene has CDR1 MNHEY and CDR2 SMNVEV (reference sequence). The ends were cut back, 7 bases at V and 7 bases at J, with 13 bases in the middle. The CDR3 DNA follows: TGTGCCAGCACAGGGGAGGGGACTGAAAAACTGTTTTTT. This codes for CASTGEGTEKLFF.

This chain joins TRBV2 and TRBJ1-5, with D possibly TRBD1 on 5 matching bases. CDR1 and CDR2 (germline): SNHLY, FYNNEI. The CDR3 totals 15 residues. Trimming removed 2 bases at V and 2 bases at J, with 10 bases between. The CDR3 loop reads CASSENGQGNQPQHF. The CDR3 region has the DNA TGTGCCAGCAGTGAAAATGGACAAGGCAATCAGCCCCAGCATTTT. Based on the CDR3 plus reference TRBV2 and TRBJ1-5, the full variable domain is EPEVTQTPSHQVTQMGQEVILRCVPISNHLYFYWYRQILGQKVEFLVSFYNNEISEKSEIFDDQFSVERPDGSNFTLKIRSTKLEDSAMYFCASSENGQGNQPQHFGDGTRLSIL.

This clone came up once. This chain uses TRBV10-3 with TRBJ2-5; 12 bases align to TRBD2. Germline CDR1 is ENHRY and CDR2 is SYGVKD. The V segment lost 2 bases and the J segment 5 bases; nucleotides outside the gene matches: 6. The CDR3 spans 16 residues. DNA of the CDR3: TGTGCCATCAGTGAGCCGACTAGCGGGAGCTGGGAGACCCAGTACTTC. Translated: CAISEPTSGSWETQYF.

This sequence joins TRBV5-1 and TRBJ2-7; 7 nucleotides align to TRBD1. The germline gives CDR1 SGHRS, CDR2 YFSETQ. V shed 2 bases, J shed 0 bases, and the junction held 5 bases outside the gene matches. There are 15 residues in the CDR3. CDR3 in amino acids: CASSFTGTASYEQYF. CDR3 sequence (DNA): TGCGCCAGCAGCTTTACCGGGACAGCCTCCTACGAGCAGTACTTC.

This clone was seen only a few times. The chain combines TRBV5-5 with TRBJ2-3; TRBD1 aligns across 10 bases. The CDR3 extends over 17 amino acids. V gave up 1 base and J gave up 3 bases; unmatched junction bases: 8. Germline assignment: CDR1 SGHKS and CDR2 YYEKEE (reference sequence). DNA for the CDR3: TGTGCCAGCAGCTTGTTTTCCGGACAGGGGGGGACAGATACGCAGTATTTT. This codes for CASSLFSGQGGTDTQYF.

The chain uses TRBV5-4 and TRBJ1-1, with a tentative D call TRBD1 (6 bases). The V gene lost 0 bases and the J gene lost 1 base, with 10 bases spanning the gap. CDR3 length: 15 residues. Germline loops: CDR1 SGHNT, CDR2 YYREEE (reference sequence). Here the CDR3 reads CASSLEGGRNTEAFF. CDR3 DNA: TGTGCCAGCAGCTTGGAGGGGGGGAGGAACACTGAAGCTTTCTTT.

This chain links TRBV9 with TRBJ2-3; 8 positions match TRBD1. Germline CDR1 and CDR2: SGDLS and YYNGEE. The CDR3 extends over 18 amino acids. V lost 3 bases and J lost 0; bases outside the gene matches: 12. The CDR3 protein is CASSAGDGTGTSTDTQYF. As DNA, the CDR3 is TGTGCCAGCAGCGCCGGAGATGGGACAGGAACTAGCACAGATACGCAGTATTTT.

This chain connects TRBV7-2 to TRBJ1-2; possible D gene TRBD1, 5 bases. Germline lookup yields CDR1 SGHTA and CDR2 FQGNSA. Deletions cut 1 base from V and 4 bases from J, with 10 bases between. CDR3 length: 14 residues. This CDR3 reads CASSLGGGPYGYTF. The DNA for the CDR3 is TGTGCCAGCAGCTTAGGCGGGGGACCCTATGGCTACACCTTC.

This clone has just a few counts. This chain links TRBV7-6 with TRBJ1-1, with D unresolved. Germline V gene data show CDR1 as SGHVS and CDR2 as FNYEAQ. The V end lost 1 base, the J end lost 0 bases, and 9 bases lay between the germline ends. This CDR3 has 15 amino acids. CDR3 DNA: TGTGCCAGCAGCTTAGGCTCGGGGTTGAACACTGAAGCTTTCTTT. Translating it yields CASSLGSGLNTEAFF. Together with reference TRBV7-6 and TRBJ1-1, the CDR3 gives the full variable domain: GAGVSQSPRYKVTKRGQDVALRCDPISGHVSLYWYRQALGQGPEFLTYFNYEAQQDKSGLPNDRFSAERPEGSISTLTIQRTEQRDSAMYRCASSLGSGLNTEAFFGQGTRLTVV.

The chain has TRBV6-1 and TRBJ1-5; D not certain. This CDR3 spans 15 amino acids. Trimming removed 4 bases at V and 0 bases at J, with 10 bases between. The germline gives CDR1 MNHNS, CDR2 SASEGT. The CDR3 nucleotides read TGTGCCAGCAGTGGGAGCGTTTATAGCAATCAGCCCCAGCATTTT. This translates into CASSGSVYSNQPQHF.

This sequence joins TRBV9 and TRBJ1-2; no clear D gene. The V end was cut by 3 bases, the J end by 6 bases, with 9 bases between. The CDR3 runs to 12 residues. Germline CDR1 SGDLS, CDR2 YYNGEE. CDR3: CASSDRLHGYTF. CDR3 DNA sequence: TGTGCCAGCAGCGACCGACTGCATGGCTACACCTTC.

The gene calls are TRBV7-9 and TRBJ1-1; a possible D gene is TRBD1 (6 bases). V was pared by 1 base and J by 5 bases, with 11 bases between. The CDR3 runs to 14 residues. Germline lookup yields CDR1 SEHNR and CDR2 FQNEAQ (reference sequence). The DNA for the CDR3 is TGTGCCAGCAGCTTAGGGACGCAGGGGACTGAAGCTTTCTTT. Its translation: CASSLGTQGTEAFF.

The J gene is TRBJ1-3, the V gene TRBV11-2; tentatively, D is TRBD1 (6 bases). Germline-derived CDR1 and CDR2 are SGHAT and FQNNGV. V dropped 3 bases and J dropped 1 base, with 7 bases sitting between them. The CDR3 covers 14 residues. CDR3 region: CASSFTGSGNTIYF. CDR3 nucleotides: TGTGCCAGCAGCTTCACAGGGTCTGGAAACACCATATATTTT.

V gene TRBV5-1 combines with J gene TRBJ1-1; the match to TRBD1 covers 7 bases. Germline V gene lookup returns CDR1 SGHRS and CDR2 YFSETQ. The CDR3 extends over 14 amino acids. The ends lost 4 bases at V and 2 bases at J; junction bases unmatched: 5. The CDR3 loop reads CASSPGTENTEAFF. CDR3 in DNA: TGCGCCAGCAGCCCAGGGACAGAAAACACTGAAGCTTTCTTT. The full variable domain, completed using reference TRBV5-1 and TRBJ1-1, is KAGVTQTPRYLIKTRGQQVTLSCSPISGHRSVSWYQQTPGQGLQFLFEYFSETQRNKGNFPGRFSGRQFSNSRSEMNVSTLELGDSALYLCASSPGTENTEAFFGQGTRLTVV.

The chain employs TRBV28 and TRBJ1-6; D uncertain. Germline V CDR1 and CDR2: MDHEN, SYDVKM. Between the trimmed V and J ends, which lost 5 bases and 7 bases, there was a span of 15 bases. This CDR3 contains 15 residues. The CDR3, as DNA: TGTGCCAGCAGTGGTCTCGGGAACGTCAATTCACCCCTCCACTTT. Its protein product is CASSGLGNVNSPLHF.

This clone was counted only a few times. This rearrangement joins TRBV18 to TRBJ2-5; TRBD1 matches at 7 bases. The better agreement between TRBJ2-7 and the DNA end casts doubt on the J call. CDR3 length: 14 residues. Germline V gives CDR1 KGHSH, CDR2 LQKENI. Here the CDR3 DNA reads TGTGCCAGCTCACCTCCGGGACAGAGGTACGAGCAGTACTTC. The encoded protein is CASSPPGQRYEQYF.

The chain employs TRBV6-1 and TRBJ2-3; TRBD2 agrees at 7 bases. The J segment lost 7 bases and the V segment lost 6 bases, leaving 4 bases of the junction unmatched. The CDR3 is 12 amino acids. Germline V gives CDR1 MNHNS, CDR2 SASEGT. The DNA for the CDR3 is TGTGCCAGCAGGGTAGCGGGCAATACGCAGTATTTT. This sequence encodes CASRVAGNTQYF.

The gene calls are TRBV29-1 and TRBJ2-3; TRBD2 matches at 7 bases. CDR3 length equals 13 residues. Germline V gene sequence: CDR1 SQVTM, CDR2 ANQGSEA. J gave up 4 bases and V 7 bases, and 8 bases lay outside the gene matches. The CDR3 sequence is CSAGQGRADTQYF. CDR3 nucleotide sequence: TGCAGCGCTGGTCAAGGGAGGGCAGATACGCAGTATTTT.

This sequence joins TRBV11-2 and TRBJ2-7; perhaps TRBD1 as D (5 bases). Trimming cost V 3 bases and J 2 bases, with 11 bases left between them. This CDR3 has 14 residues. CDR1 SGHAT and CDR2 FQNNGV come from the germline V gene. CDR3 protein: CASSFRGRTYEQYF. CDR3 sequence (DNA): TGTGCCAGCAGCTTTAGGGGCAGAACCTACGAGCAGTACTTC.